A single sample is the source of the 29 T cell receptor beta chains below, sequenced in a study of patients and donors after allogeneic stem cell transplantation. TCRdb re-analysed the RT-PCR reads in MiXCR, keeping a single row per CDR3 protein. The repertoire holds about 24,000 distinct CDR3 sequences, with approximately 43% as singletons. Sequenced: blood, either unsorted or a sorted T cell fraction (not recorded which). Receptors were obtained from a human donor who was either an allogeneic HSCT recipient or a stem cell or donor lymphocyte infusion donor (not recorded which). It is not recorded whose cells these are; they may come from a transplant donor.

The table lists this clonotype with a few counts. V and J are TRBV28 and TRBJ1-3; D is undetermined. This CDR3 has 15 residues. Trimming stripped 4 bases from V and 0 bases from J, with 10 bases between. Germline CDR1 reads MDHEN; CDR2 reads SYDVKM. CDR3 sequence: CASSSPGRSGNTIYF. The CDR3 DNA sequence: TGTGCCAGCAGTTCACCAGGCCGCTCTGGAAACACCATATATTTT.

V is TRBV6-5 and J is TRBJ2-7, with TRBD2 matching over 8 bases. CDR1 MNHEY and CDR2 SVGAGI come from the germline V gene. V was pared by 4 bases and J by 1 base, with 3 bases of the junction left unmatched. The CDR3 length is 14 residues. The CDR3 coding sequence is TGTGCCAGCAGTTCGGGACTAGGGTCCTACGAGCAGTACTTC. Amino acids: CASSSGLGSYEQYF.

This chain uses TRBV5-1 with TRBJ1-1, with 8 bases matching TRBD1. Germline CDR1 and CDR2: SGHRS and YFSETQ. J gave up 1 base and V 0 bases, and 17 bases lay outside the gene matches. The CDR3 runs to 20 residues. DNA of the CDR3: TGCGCCAGCAGCTTGGTTTGGGTCCAACCAGGGGGCAGGGCGAACACTGAAGCTTTCTTT. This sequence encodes CASSLVWVQPGGRANTEAFF.

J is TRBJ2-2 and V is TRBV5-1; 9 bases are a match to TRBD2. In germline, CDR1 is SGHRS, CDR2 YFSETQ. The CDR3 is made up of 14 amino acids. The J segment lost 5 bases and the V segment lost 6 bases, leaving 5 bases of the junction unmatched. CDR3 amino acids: CASTVAGATGELFF. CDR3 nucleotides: TGCGCCAGCACCGTAGCGGGAGCTACCGGGGAGCTGTTTTTT.

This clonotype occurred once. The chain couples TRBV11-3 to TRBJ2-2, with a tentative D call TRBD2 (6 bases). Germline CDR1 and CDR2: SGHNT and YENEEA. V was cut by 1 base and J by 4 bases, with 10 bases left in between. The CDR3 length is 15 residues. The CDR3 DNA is TGTGCCAGCAGCTTAGGGCCCGGGAGCACCGGGGAGCTGTTTTTT. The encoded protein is CASSLGPGSTGELFF.

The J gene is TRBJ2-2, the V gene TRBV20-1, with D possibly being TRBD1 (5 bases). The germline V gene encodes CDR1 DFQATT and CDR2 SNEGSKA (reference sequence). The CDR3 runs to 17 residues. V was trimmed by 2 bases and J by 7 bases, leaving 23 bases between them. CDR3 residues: CSARPGLKGITGGELFF. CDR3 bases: TGCAGTGCTAGACCGGGTTTGAAAGGGATCACAGGCGGGGAGCTGTTTTTT.

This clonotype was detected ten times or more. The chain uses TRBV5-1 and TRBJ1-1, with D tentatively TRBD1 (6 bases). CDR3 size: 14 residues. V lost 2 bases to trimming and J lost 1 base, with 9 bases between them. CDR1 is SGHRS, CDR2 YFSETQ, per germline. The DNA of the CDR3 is TGCGCCAGCAGCTTCTCGGGACAGAACACTGAAGCTTTCTTT. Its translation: CASSFSGQNTEAFF.

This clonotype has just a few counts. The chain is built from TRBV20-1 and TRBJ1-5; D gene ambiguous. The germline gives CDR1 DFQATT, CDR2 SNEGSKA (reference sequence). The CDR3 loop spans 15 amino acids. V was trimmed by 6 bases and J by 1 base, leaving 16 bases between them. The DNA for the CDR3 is TGCAGTGCCTCCGTGAGGTGGGCCAGCAATCAGCCCCAGCATTTT. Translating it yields CSASVRWASNQPQHF.

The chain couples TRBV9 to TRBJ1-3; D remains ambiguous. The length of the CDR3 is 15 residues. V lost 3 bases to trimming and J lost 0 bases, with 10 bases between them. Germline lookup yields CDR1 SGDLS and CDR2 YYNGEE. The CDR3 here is CASSGSAYSGNTIYF. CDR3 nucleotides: TGTGCCAGCAGCGGATCGGCCTACTCTGGAAACACCATATATTTT.

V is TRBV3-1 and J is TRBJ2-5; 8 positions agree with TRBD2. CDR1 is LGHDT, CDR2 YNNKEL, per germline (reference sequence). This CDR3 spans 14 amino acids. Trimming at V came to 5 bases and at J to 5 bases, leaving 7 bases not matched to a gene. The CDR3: CASSYLAGSETQYF. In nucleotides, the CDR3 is TGTGCCAGCAGCTACTTAGCGGGGTCGGAGACCCAGTACTTC.

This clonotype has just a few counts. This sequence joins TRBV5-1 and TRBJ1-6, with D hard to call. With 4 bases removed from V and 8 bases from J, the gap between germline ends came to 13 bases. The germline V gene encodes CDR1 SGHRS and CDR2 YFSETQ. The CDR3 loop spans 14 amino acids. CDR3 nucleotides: TGCGCCAGCAGCATGGAAACCAGTCATTCACCCCTCCACTTT. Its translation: CASSMETSHSPLHF. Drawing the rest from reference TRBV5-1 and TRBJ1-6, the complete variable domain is KAGVTQTPRYLIKTRGQQVTLSCSPISGHRSVSWYQQTPGQGLQFLFEYFSETQRNKGNFPGRFSGRQFSNSRSEMNVSTLELGDSALYLCASSMETSHSPLHFGNGTRLTVT.

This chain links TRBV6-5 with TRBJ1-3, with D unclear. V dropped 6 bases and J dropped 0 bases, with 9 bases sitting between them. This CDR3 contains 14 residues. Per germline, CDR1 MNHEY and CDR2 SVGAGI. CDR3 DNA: TGTGCCAGCAGAACCGGATTCTCTGGAAACACCATATATTTT. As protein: CASRTGFSGNTIYF.

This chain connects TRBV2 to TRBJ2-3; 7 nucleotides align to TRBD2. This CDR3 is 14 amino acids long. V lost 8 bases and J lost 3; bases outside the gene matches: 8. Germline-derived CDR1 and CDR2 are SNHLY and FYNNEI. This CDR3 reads CASGRGLATDTQYF. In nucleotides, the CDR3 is TGTGCCAGCGGGAGGGGACTGGCTACAGATACGCAGTATTTT.

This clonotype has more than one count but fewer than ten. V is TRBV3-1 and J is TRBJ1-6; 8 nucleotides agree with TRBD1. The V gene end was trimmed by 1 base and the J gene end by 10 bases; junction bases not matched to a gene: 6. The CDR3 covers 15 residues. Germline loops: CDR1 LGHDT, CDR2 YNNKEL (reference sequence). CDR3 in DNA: TGTGCCAGCAGCCAAGTCCAGGGGGCAGGGTCACCCCTCCACTTT. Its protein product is CASSQVQGAGSPLHF. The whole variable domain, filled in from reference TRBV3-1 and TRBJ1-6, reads DTAVSQTPKYLVTQMGNDKSIKCEQNLGHDTMYWYKQDSKKFLKIMFSYNNKELIINETVPNRFSPKSPDKAHLNLHINSLELGDSAVYFCASSQVQGAGSPLHFGNGTRLTVT.

CDR3 DNA sequence: TGCGCCAGCAGTGAGGGGACGGTAATTAGCACAGATACGCAGTATTTT. Translated: CASSEGTVISTDTQYF. V and J are TRBV10-1 and TRBJ2-3; D possibly uses TRBD1 or TRBD2 (5 bases each). Germline CDR1 and CDR2: WNHNN and SYGVQD (reference sequence). The length of the CDR3 is 16 residues. Trimming took 2 bases from V and 0 from J, leaving 12 bases between them.

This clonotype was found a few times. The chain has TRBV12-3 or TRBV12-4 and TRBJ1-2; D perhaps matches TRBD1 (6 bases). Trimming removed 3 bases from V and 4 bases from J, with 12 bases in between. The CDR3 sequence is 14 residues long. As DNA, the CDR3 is TGTGCCAGCAGTTTCTTGGGGGCGGGCTATGGCTACACCTTC. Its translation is CASSFLGAGYGYTF.

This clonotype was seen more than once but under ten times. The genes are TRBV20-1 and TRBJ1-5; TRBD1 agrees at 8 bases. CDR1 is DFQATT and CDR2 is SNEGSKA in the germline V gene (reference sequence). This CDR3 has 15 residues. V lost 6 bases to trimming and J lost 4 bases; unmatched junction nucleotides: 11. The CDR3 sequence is CSAPGQGTVNQPQHF. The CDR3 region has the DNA TGCAGTGCCCCCGGACAGGGAACGGTGAATCAGCCCCAGCATTTT.

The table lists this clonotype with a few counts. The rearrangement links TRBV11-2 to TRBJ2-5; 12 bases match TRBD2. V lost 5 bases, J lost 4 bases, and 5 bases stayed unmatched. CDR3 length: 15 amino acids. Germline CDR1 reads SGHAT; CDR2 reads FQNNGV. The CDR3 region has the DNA TGTGCCAGCAGCCCGGGACTAGCGGGTGTAGAGACCCAGTACTTC. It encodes CASSPGLAGVETQYF.

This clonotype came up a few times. The CDR3 DNA follows: TGCAGTGCTAAGGGGGGGGCGGCTAATGAAAAACTGTTTTTT. This translates into CSAKGGAANEKLFF. The rearrangement uses TRBV20-1 and TRBJ1-4; D perhaps matches TRBD1 (6 bases). CDR3 length: 14 residues. Germline V gene sequence: CDR1 DFQATT, CDR2 SNEGSKA (reference sequence). V dropped 4 bases and J dropped 3 bases, with 12 bases sitting between them.

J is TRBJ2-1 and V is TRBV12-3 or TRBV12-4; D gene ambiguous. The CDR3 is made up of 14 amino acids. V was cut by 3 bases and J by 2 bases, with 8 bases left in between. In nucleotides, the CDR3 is TGTGCCAGCAGTTTTCGCCAGGCCTACAATGAGCAGTTCTTC. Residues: CASSFRQAYNEQFF.

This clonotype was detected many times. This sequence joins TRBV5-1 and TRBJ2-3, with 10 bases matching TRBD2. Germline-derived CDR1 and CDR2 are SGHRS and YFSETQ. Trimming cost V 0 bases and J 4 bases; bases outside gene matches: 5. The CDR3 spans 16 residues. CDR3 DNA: TGCGCCAGCAGCTTGGATCTAGCGGGGGCCCCAGATACGCAGTATTTT. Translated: CASSLDLAGAPDTQYF.

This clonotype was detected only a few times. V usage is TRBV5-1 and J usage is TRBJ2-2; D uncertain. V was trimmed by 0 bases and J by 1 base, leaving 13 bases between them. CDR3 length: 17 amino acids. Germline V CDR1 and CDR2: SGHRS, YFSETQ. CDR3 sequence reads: CASSLALILQNTGELFF. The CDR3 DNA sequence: TGCGCCAGCAGCTTGGCCCTAATACTGCAGAACACCGGGGAGCTGTTTTTT.

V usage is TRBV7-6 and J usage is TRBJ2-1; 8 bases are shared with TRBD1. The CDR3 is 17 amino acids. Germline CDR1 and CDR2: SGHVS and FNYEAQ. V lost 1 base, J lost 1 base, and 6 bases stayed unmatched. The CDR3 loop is CASSLVWTGSSYNEQFF. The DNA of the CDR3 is TGTGCCAGCAGCTTAGTTTGGACAGGGTCGTCCTACAATGAGCAGTTCTTC.

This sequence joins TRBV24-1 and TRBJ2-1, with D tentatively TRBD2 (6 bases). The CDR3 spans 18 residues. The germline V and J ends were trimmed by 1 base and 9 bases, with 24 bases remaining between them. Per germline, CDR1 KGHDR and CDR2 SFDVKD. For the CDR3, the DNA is TGTGCCACCAGTGATTTTGAGGTGCTGGCTGGCGGGGATGTTGAGCAGTTCTTC. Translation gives CATSDFEVLAGGDVEQFF.

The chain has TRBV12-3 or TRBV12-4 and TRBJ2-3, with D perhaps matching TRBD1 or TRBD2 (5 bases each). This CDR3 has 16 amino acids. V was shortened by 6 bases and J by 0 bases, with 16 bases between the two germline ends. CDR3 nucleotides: TGTGCCAGCAGCCTCGGGACCGCGCCTAGCACAGATACGCAGTATTTT. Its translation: CASSLGTAPSTDTQYF.

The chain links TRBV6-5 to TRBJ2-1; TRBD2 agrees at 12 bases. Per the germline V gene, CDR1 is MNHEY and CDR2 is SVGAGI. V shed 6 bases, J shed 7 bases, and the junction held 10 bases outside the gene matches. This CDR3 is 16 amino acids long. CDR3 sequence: CASSPRTSGNYNEQFF. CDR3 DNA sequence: TGTGCCAGCAGCCCGCGGACTAGCGGGAACTATAATGAGCAGTTCTTC.

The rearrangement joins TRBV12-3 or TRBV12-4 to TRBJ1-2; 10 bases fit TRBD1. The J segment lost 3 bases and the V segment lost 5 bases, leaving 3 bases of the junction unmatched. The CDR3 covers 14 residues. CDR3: CASSGTGVYYGYTF. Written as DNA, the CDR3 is TGTGCCAGCAGTGGGACAGGGGTTTACTATGGCTACACCTTC.

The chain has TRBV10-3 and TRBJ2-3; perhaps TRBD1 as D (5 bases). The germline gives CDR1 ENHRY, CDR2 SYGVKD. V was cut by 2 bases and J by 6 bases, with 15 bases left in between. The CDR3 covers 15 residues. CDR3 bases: TGTGCCATCAGTGAGCCGGACGTAGGGGTTGATACGCAGTATTTT. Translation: CAISEPDVGVDTQYF.

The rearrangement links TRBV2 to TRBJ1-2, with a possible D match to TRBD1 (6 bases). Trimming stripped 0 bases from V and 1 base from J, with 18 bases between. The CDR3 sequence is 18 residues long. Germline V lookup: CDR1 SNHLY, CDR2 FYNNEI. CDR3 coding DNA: TGTGCCAGCAGTGAAGCGGGCGATACAGGGAGAGTTAACTATGGCTACACCTTC. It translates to CASSEAGDTGRVNYGYTF.